The rows below give T cell receptor beta chains drawn from one sample of a study of OX40 agonist ivuxolimab in advanced cancers. Sequencing was performed with immunoSEQ multiplex PCR; in TCRdb, only in-frame clones are kept and a portion is missing. The data show tens of thousands of clones, with around nine tenths seen just once and 11% to 15% held by the top ten. This sample comprised CD4+ or CD8+ T cells sorted from blood, obtained in a trial of the OX40 agonist ivuxolimab. These receptors were obtained from an adult with an advanced solid tumor such as melanoma, head and neck, liver or kidney cancer. The CDR3 runs from the conserved cysteine through the conserved F or W. A D gene is named only where the DNA matches it firmly. Clone size is stated in some rows and not others, as once, few, many or a class when expanded.

len	v_gene	j_gene	abundance	d_gene	CDR3aa	CDR3nt
14	TRBV19	TRBJ1-2	few	TRBD1	CASRERGQGYGYTF	TGTGCCAGTAGAGAGAGGGGACAGGGTTATGGCTACACCTTC
16	TRBV7-6	TRBJ2-5	NA	TRBD2	CASSQGLAGFLETQYF	TGTGCCAGCAGCCAGGGACTAGCGGGCTTTCTGGAGACCCAGTACTTC
15	TRBV4-2	TRBJ2-2	NA	TRBD2	CASSQERGGTGELFF	TGTGCCAGCAGCCAGGAGCGGGGGGGCACCGGGGAGCTGTTTTTT
15	TRBV5-8	TRBJ2-1	NA	TRBD1	CASSLSGTGSLEQFF	TGTGCCAGCAGCTTGAGCGGGACAGGGAGTCTTGAGCAGTTCTTC
15	TRBV6-6	TRBJ1-5	NA	NA	CASNQGWGSNQPQHF	TGTGCCAGCAACCAGGGTTGGGGAAGCAATCAGCCCCAGCATTTT
16	TRBV14	TRBJ1-1	once	TRBD1	CASSQSRTGVDTEAFF	TGTGCCAGCAGCCAAAGCCGGACAGGGGTCGACACTGAAGCTTTCTTT
14	TRBV7-2	TRBJ2-7	NA	TRBD2	CASSPGLGSYEQYF	TGTGCCAGCAGCCCAGGACTAGGTTCCTACGAGCAGTACTTC
15	TRBV7-6	TRBJ2-7	NA	TRBD2	CASSPGTSGEYEQYF	TGTGCCAGCAGCCCCGGGACTAGCGGGGAATACGAGCAGTACTTC
13	TRBV7-9	TRBJ1-3	NA	NA	CASSLGASNTIYF	TGTGCCAGCAGCCTCGGGGCCTCGAACACCATATATTTT
12	TRBV7-3	TRBJ2-7	NA	NA	CASSLEGDEQYF	TGTGCCAGCAGCTTAGAGGGAGACGAGCAGTACTTC
14	TRBV2	TRBJ1-2	NA	NA	CASGKVVEGYGYTF	TGTGCCAGCGGGAAGGTAGTGGAGGGATATGGCTACACCTTC
16	TRBV4-1	TRBJ2-1	once	NA	CASSQGRRSSYNEQFF	TGCGCCAGCAGCCAGGGGCGAAGGAGCTCCTACAATGAGCAGTTCTTC
15	TRBV7-2	TRBJ2-1	NA	NA	CASSSRLGAYNEQFF	TGTGCCAGCAGCTCCCGTTTGGGGGCCTACAATGAGCAGTTCTTC
14	TRBV4-2	TRBJ2-3	once	NA	CASSQSRSTDTQYF	TGTGCCAGCAGCCAGTCTAGGAGCACAGATACGCAGTATTTT
15	TRBV5-1	TRBJ1-1	NA	NA	CASSPRTVLNTEAFF	TGCGCCAGCAGCCCTCGGACAGTTCTGAACACTGAAGCTTTCTTT
15	TRBV6-6	TRBJ2-1	NA	NA	CASTTRGSSYNEQFF	TGTGCCAGCACCACCAGAGGGAGCTCCTACAATGAGCAGTTCTTC
14	TRBV27	TRBJ1-5	NA	TRBD1	CASSSQGAAQPQHF	TGTGCCAGCAGTTCCCAGGGGGCGGCTCAGCCCCAGCATTTT
15	TRBV25-1	TRBJ2-7	NA	NA	CASSSKRNQGNEQYF	TGTGCCAGCAGTTCCAAAAGGAATCAGGGTAACGAGCAGTACTTC
14	TRBV6-6	TRBJ2-5	NA	NA	CATSRSRDQETQYF	TGTGCCACCTCACGTTCCAGGGATCAAGAGACCCAGTACTTC
15	TRBV6-6	TRBJ2-7	NA	NA	CASTDVGSLDYEQYF	TGTGCCAGCACCGACGTAGGGTCCCTTGACTACGAGCAGTACTTC
15	TRBV19	TRBJ2-7	NA	NA	CASSPGFSGNYEQYF	TGTGCCAGTAGCCCAGGTTTTAGCGGAAACTACGAGCAGTACTTC
14	TRBV5-1	TRBJ2-3	NA	NA	CASSLGVREDTQYF	TGCGCCAGCAGCTTGGGGGTCAGGGAAGATACGCAGTATTTT
15	TRBV7-9	TRBJ1-1	NA	TRBD1	CASSLAGTANTEAFF	TGTGCCAGCAGCTTAGCCGGGACAGCGAACACTGAAGCTTTCTTT
13	TRBV6-6	TRBJ2-2	NA	NA	CATRDSNTGELFF	TGTGCCACCCGGGACTCGAACACCGGGGAGCTGTTTTTT
15	TRBV28	TRBJ2-7	few	TRBD1	CASSTQNRGHYEQYF	TGTGCCAGCAGTACCCAAAACAGGGGGCACTACGAGCAGTACTTC
13	TRBV2	TRBJ2-1	few	TRBD1	CASDRVLNNEQFF	TGTGCCAGCGACAGGGTGTTGAACAATGAGCAGTTCTTC
15	TRBV27	TRBJ2-1	NA	TRBD2	CASSGGDYTYNEQFF	TGTGCCAGCAGTGGGGGGGACTACACCTACAATGAGCAGTTCTTC
14	TRBV7-9	TRBJ2-5	once	TRBD2	CASSWSSGKETQYF	TGTGCCAGCAGCTGGTCTAGCGGGAAAGAGACCCAGTACTTC
15	TRBV18	TRBJ2-5	NA	TRBD1	CASSPTAGTGKEQYF	TGTGCCAGCTCACCAACGGCCGGGACAGGGAAGGAGCAGTACTTC
15	TRBV6-1	TRBJ2-3	few	NA	CASSEVSGGTDTQYF	TGTGCCAGCAGTGAAGTTTCAGGGGGCACAGATACGCAGTATTTT
16	TRBV9	TRBJ1-2	few	TRBD1	CASSVGGTGPNYGYTF	TGTGCCAGCAGCGTAGGTGGGACAGGCCCTAACTATGGCTACACCTTC
18	TRBV18	TRBJ1-3	NA	TRBD1	CASSPRQGQGMAGNTIYF	TGTGCCAGCTCACCACGACAGGGACAGGGAATGGCTGGAAACACCATATATTTT
18	TRBV7-9	TRBJ2-1	NA	TRBD2	CASSLVGRVGRGGNEQFF	TGTGCCAGCAGCTTAGTTGGCCGGGTCGGGAGGGGCGGGAATGAGCAGTTCTTC
13	TRBV6-1	TRBJ1-2	NA	NA	CASRDPFVFGYTF	TGTGCCAGCAGGGACCCATTCGTATTCGGCTACACCTTC
14	TRBV4-1	TRBJ1-5	NA	TRBD1	CASSQVAGGQPQHF	TGCGCCAGCAGCCAAGTGGCAGGGGGCCAGCCCCAGCATTTT
14	TRBV28	TRBJ1-5	NA	TRBD1	CASSLGTGSQPQHF	TGTGCCAGCAGTTTGGGGACAGGGTCTCAGCCCCAGCATTTT
16	TRBV5-1	TRBJ1-1	NA	TRBD1	CASSALPGTGGTEAFF	TGCGCCAGCAGCGCCCTCCCCGGGACAGGGGGGACTGAAGCTTTCTTT
13	TRBV19	TRBJ1-2	medium-sized	NA	CASSMAGKDGYTF	TGTGCCAGTAGTATGGCCGGAAAGGACGGCTACACCTTC
14	TRBV6-5	TRBJ2-4	NA	NA	CASSDTRTKNIQYF	TGTGCCAGCAGTGACACACGTACCAAAAACATTCAGTACTTC
14	TRBV7-2	TRBJ2-3	NA	TRBD1	CASSFSRGKDTQYF	TGTGCCAGCAGCTTCTCCAGGGGGAAAGATACGCAGTATTTT